The T cell receptor (beta chain) under discussion was sequenced for a study of CD8 T cells in ankylosing spondylitis. The CDR3 has 15 residues. From germline, CDR1 is KGHDR and CDR2 SFDVKD. Whole-study findings and limits: Both synovial fluid and blood in reactive arthritis had previously been reported to carry some motif variants. Reports say disease-linked clones showed up significantly more in matched ankylosing spondylitis synovial fluid.

Details on this clonotype: Its antigen remains unidentified. At one end the junction does not follow the germline gene, possibly because of a read error.

Scientists made TCR beta libraries using quantitative 5'-RACE with molecular barcodes. Via MiXCR, TCRdb re-called the 5' RACE reads, giving one row per CDR3 protein. The sample lists 310,000 or so distinct CDR3 sequences, 15% to 20% occurring once. This receptor was obtained from a male donor with ankylosing spondylitis or in good health (not recorded which). This chain joins TRBV24-1 and TRBJ1-5, with 9 bases that match TRBD1. The source material was blood, either unsorted or a sorted T cell fraction (not recorded which). DNA of the CDR3: TGTGTCACCAGTGATACAGGGGGCATGGGGCAGCCCCAGCATTTT. Translation: CVTSDTGGMGQPQHF.